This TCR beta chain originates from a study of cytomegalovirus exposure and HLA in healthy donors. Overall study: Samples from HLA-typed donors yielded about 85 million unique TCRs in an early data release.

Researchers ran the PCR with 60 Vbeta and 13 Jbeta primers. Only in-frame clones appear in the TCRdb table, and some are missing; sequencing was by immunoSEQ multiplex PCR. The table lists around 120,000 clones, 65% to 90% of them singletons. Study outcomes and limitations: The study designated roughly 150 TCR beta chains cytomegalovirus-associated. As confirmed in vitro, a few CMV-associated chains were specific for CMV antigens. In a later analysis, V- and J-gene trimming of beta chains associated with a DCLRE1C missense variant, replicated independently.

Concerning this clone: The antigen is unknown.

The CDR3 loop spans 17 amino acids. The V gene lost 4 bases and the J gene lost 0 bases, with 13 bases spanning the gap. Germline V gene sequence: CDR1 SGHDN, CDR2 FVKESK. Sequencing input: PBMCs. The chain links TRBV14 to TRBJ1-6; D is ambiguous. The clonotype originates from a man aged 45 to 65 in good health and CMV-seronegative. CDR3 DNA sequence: TGTGCCAGCAGCCTAAACAAAGGGAGCTCCTATAATTCACCCCTCCACTTT. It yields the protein CASSLNKGSSYNSPLHF.